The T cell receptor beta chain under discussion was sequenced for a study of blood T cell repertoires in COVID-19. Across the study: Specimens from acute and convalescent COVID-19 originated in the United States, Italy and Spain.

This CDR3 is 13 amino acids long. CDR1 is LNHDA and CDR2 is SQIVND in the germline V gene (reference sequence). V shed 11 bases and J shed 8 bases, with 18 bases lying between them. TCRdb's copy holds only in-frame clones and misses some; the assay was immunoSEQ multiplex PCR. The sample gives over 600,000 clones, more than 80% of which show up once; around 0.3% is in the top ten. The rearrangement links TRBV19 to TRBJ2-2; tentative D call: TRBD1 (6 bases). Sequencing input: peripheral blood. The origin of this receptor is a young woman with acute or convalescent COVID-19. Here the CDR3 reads CAGKQGPGGELFF. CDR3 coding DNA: TGTGCCGGGAAACAGGGCCCTGGGGGGGAGCTGTTTTTT.